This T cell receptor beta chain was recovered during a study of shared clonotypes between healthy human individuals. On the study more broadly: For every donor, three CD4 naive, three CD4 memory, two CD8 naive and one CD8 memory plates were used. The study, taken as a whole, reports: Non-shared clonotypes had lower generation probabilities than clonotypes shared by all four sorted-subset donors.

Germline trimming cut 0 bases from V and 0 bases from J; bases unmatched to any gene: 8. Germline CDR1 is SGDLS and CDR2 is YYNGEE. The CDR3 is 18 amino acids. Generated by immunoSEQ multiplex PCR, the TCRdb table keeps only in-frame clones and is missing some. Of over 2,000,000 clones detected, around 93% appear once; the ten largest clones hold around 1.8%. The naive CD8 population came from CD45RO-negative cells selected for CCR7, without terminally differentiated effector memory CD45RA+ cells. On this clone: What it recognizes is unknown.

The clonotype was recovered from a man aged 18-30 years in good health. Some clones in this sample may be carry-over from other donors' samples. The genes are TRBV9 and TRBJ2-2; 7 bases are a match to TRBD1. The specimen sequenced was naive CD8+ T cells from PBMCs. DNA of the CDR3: TGTGCCAGCAGCGTAGCTCGTACGGGACAGTCGAACACCGGGGAGCTGTTTTTT. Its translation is CASSVARTGQSNTGELFF. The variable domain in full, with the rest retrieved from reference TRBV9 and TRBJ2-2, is DSGVTQTPKHLITATGQRVTLRCSPRSGDLSVYWYQQSLDQGLQFLIQYYNGEERAKGNILERFSAQQFPDLHSELNLSSLELGDSALYFCASSVARTGQSNTGELFFGEGSRLTVL.